This T cell receptor (beta chain) stems from a study of blood T cells in healthy people across ages. Germline V gene lookup returns CDR1 GTSNPN and CDR2 SVGIG (reference sequence). V lost 0 bases to trimming and J lost 6 bases; unmatched junction nucleotides: 2. The CDR3 has 12 residues. Primed by a sample-barcoded 5' primer and a J-beta primer mix, a second PCR proceeded for roughly 7 to 12 cycles. TCRdb recomputed calls from the 5' RACE reads with MiXCR, one row per CDR3 protein. The sample includes about 640,000 distinct CDR3 sequences, around 43% seen only once; the top ten take around 30%. The sequenced sample consisted of blood. The chain carries TRBV30 and TRBJ2-7; TRBD1 matches at 7 bases. This TCR derives from a man older than 75 in good health. CDR3 sequence reads: CAWSVTGAEQYF. The CDR3 DNA reads as TGTGCCTGGAGTGTAACAGGGGCCGAGCAGTACTTC.